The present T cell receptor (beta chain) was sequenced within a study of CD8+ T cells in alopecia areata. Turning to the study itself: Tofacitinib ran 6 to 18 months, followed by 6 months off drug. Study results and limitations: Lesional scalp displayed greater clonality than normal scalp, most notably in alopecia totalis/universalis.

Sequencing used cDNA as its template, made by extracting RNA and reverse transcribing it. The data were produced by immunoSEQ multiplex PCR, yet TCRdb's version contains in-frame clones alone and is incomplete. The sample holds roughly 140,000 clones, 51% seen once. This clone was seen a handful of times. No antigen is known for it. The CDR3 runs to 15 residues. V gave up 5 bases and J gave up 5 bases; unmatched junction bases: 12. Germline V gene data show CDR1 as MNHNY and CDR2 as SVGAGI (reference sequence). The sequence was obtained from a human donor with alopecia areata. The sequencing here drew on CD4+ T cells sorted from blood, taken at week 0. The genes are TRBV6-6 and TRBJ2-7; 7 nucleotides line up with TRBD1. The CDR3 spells CASSTTTGIINEQYF. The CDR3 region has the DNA TGTGCCAGCAGTACCACGACAGGGATCATCAACGAGCAGTACTTC.